This TCR beta chain was observed in a study of Ad26.COV2.S vaccination and SARS-CoV-2 variants. Whole-study results and caveats: Once vaccination had occurred, spike-specific CD8+ and CD4+ T cell responses reportedly showed substantial breadth. Comparability of non-spike TCR breadth was observed across vaccine and placebo recipients.

Assay used: immunoSEQ multiplex PCR; TCRdb lists only in-frame clones, some missing. The data hold about 350,000 clones, with less than 90% observed a single time. Losses at the gene ends were 5 bases for V and 2 bases for J; bases not matched to a gene: 4. The CDR3 spans 14 residues. Germline V lookup: CDR1 SGHVS, CDR2 FQNEAQ. Treatment denoted: roughly 18 received Ad26.COV2.S at low or high dose, single or two shots; about 5 received placebo; per-sample allocation not given. Samples came from day 63 after the first vaccine or placebo injection. Expression of Wuhan-strain SARS-CoV-2 spike came from the Ad26 vector that formed the vaccine. With regard to this clone: Its antigen remains unknown.

Sample: peripheral blood, taken in a trial of Ad26.COV2.S vaccine versus placebo. The TCR originated in a person aged 18-60 years who received the Ad26.COV2.S COVID-19 vaccine or a placebo. V gene TRBV7-8 combines with J gene TRBJ1-1; 8 bases line up with TRBD1. This CDR3 is CASSEDRGNTEAFF. The CDR3, as DNA: TGTGCCAGCAGCGAAGACAGGGGCAACACTGAAGCTTTCTTT.